These 13 T cell receptor beta chains originate from one sample sequenced in a study of brain T cells in children with intractable seizures. The assay was immunoSEQ multiplex PCR, and TCRdb's table has in-frame clones only and misses some. Here the sample spans some 76,000 clones, about 93% being singletons. The material was peripheral blood, obtained at surgery. The receptors derive from a boy in the first two years of life with tuberous sclerosis and intractable seizures.

This chain uses TRBV5-1 with TRBJ2-2; maybe TRBD1 (6 bases). V was cut by 1 base and J by 7 bases, with 8 bases left in between. The CDR3 is made up of 13 amino acids. Germline V lookup: CDR1 SGHRS, CDR2 YFSETQ. The CDR3 spells CASSLKGGGELFF. CDR3 nucleotide sequence: TGCGCCAGCAGCTTGAAAGGGGGCGGGGAGCTGTTTTTT. The whole variable domain, remainder taken from reference TRBV5-1 and TRBJ2-2, is KAGVTQTPRYLIKTRGQQVTLSCSPISGHRSVSWYQQTPGQGLQFLFEYFSETQRNKGNFPGRFSGRQFSNSRSEMNVSTLELGDSALYLCASSLKGGGELFFGEGSRLTVL.

V gene TRBV7-2 combines with J gene TRBJ1-5; D is undetermined. V lost 1 base and J 6 bases, leaving 10 bases between the germline ends. The CDR3 extends over 14 amino acids. Germline V CDR1 and CDR2: SGHTA, FQGNSA. Here the CDR3 reads CASSLDRRVQPQHF. CDR3 DNA sequence: TGTGCCAGCAGCTTAGATCGTAGGGTTCAGCCCCAGCATTTT.

The chain recombines TRBV9 with TRBJ2-5; TRBD2 matches at 12 bases. This CDR3 contains 15 residues. The germline V gene has CDR1 SGDLS and CDR2 YYNGEE. After removal of 0 bases from V and 3 bases from J, the junction contained 0 bases not matched to a gene. This CDR3 is CASSVGTSGKETQYF. The DNA for the CDR3 is TGTGCCAGCAGCGTAGGGACTAGCGGGAAAGAGACCCAGTACTTC. Full variable domain (remainder filled in from reference TRBV9 and TRBJ2-5): DSGVTQTPKHLITATGQRVTLRCSPRSGDLSVYWYQQSLDQGLQFLIQYYNGEERAKGNILERFSAQQFPDLHSELNLSSLELGDSALYFCASSVGTSGKETQYFGPGTRLLVL.

The chain recombines TRBV7-9 with TRBJ1-3; unclear D gene. V was clipped by 8 bases and J by 0 bases, with 8 bases between them. This CDR3 spans 13 amino acids. Germline V gene lookup returns CDR1 SEHNR and CDR2 FQNEAQ (reference sequence). CDR3 sequence (DNA): TGTGCCAGCCAAACTCACTCTGGAAACACCATATATTTT. Translated, it gives CASQTHSGNTIYF.

On this clone itself: At one end the junction does not follow the germline gene, possibly because of a read error. The gene calls are TRBV14 and TRBJ2-7, with D possibly called TRBD1 or TRBD2 (5 bases each). This CDR3 has 12 residues. In germline, CDR1 is SGHDN, CDR2 FVKESK. Here the CDR3 reads CASSPRGATPIF. CDR3 sequence (DNA): TGTGCCAGCAGCCCGAGGGGAGCCACCCCGATTTTC.

The chain links TRBV2 to TRBJ1-2; D is unresolved. Germline V lookup: CDR1 SNHLY, CDR2 FYNNEI. V was trimmed by 6 bases and J by 6 bases, leaving 20 bases between them. The length of the CDR3 is 15 residues. In DNA form, the CDR3 reads TGTGCCAGCAGCAACGACAATTTAAGGGCGAATGGCTACACCTTC. This codes for CASSNDNLRANGYTF. Looking up the rest from reference TRBV2 and TRBJ1-2 gives the full variable domain: EPEVTQTPSHQVTQMGQEVILRCVPISNHLYFYWYRQILGQKVEFLVSFYNNEISEKSEIFDDQFSVERPDGSNFTLKIRSTKLEDSAMYFCASSNDNLRANGYTFGSGTRLTVV.

The chain has TRBV5-8 and TRBJ1-2; D is undetermined. Germline CDR1 and CDR2: SGHTS and YDEGEE. With 2 bases removed from V and 3 bases from J, the gap between germline ends came to 14 bases. The CDR3 consists of 15 residues. The CDR3 DNA follows: TGTGCCAGCAGCTTATGGGTTCAAGATTACTATGGCTACACCTTC. This translates into CASSLWVQDYYGYTF.

The chain links TRBV4-1 to TRBJ2-7, with D hard to call. The CDR3 loop spans 13 amino acids. V was shortened by 3 bases and J by 7 bases, with 13 bases between the two germline ends. CDR1 and CDR2 (germline): MGHRA, YSYEKL. Here the CDR3 reads CASSHALQLEQYF. CDR3 sequence (DNA): TGCGCCAGCAGCCACGCACTGCAGCTTGAGCAGTACTTC.

Here the CDR3 reads CASSPELSMNTEAFF. For the CDR3, the DNA is TGTGCCAGCTCCCCCGAACTTTCCATGAACACTGAAGCTTTCTTT. This chain joins TRBV6-5 and TRBJ1-1; D call uncertain. Looked up from germline, CDR1 is MNHEY and CDR2 is SVGAGI. V dropped 8 bases and J dropped 0 bases, with 16 bases sitting between them. The CDR3 covers 15 residues.

This chain links TRBV7-2 with TRBJ2-1; 11 bases are shared with TRBD2. The CDR3 consists of 16 residues. Germline assignment: CDR1 SGHTA and CDR2 FQGNSA. Trimming removed 5 bases from V and 5 bases from J; junction bases left unmatched: 8. The CDR3 loop is CASSPSLAGGDNEQFF. The DNA of the CDR3 is TGTGCCAGCAGCCCCTCCCTAGCGGGGGGAGACAATGAGCAGTTCTTC.

This sequence joins TRBV18 and TRBJ1-1; 8 positions match TRBD1. From germline, CDR1 is KGHSH and CDR2 LQKENI. The CDR3 runs 17 residues. V lost 3 bases to trimming and J lost 5 bases; unmatched junction nucleotides: 14. CDR3 sequence (DNA): TGTGCCAGCTCACCGGTCCATCAGGGGGCGAGGGTTACTGAAGCTTTCTTT. It specifies CASSPVHQGARVTEAFF.

The V and J genes are TRBV25-1 and TRBJ1-1, with D maybe TRBD1 (6 bases). In germline, CDR1 is MGHDK, CDR2 SYGVNS. This CDR3 has 16 residues. V lost 0 bases and J 11 bases, leaving 22 bases between the germline ends. This CDR3 reads CASSEYGGRAHQGAFF. DNA for the CDR3: TGTGCCAGCAGTGAATATGGGGGCAGGGCCCATCAGGGGGCTTTCTTT.

J is TRBJ2-1 and V is TRBV6-5; 7 bases align to TRBD2. This CDR3 contains 14 residues. CDR1 MNHEY and CDR2 SVGAGI come from the germline V gene. With V trimmed by 2 bases and J by 10 bases, 8 bases remained unmatched. For the CDR3, the DNA is TGTGCCAGCAGTTACGGACTAGGTACGGAGGAGCAGTTCTTC. This codes for CASSYGLGTEEQFF.